This entry lists 19 T cell receptor beta chains sequenced from one sample in a study of T cells after yellow fever vaccination. TCRdb re-derived calls from the 5' RACE reads in MiXCR, one entry per CDR3 protein. Here the sample spans hundreds of thousands of distinct CDR3 sequences, about 15% being singletons. This sample comprised PBMCs, obtained about 5 days after the first yellow fever vaccination. The source is a man aged 18 to 30 who received the YFV17D yellow fever vaccine.

This clonotype has just a few counts. The genes are TRBV18 and TRBJ2-2; possible D gene TRBD2, 5 bases. CDR1 KGHSH and CDR2 LQKENI come from the germline V gene. The V end was cut by 3 bases, the J end by 6 bases, with 11 bases between. The CDR3 runs 14 residues. The CDR3 loop is CASSPLAKAGELFF. DNA for the CDR3: TGTGCCAGCTCACCGTTAGCGAAGGCCGGGGAGCTGTTTTTT.

This clonotype was seen ten or more times. The rearrangement uses TRBV5-6 and TRBJ2-7, with D possibly matching TRBD1 (5 bases). The CDR3 has 15 amino acids. CDR1 is SGHDT and CDR2 is YYEEEE in the germline V gene. Trimming pared 1 base from V and 7 bases from J, leaving 18 bases between. This chain's CDR3 is CASSLIAGNPTEQYV. DNA of the CDR3: TGTGCCAGCAGCTTGATCGCAGGGAACCCTACGGAGCAGTACGTC.

This clonotype was detected only once. V gene TRBV3-1 combines with J gene TRBJ2-1; D is uncertain. The CDR3 covers 14 residues. The ends were cut back, 1 base at V and 5 bases at J, with 9 bases in the middle. CDR1 and CDR2 (germline): LGHDT, YNNKEL (reference sequence). The CDR3 sequence is CASSQAASHNEQFF. The CDR3 DNA follows: TGTGCCAGCAGCCAAGCAGCGTCCCACAATGAGCAGTTCTTC.

This clonotype has just a few counts. This chain joins TRBV12-3 or TRBV12-4 and TRBJ1-2; 7 nucleotides align to TRBD1. The CDR3 contains 16 residues. The trim removed 2 bases at V and 6 bases at J, leaving 12 bases unmatched. The CDR3 coding sequence is TGTGCCAGCAGTTTAAACAGGGGCCGCTTGACTGATGGCTACACCTTC. Protein: CASSLNRGRLTDGYTF.

This chain links TRBV19 with TRBJ2-4; no clear D. This CDR3 has 16 residues. Trimming removed 5 bases at V and 10 bases at J, with 24 bases between. CDR1 is LNHDA, CDR2 SQIVND, per germline (reference sequence). The CDR3 reads CASSPRTRQESGIQYF. The DNA for the CDR3 is TGTGCCAGTAGTCCCCGTACAAGGCAGGAGAGTGGGATTCAGTACTTC.

The chain links TRBV7-2 to TRBJ2-2, with 9 bases identical to TRBD1. The V segment lost 2 bases and the J segment 6 bases; nucleotides outside the gene matches: 7. This CDR3 is built from 16 residues. Germline assignment: CDR1 SGHTA and CDR2 FQGNSA. The CDR3 spells CASSLYGQGLSGELFF. CDR3 DNA: TGTGCCAGCAGCTTATACGGACAGGGGTTGTCCGGGGAGCTGTTTTTT.

A few counts support this clonotype. The J gene is TRBJ2-2, the V gene TRBV9, with D unresolved. This CDR3 region has 16 residues. V was cut by 4 bases and J by 5 bases, with 18 bases left in between. The germline CDR1 and CDR2 sequences are SGDLS and YYNGEE. The CDR3 DNA is TGTGCCAGCAGCCCCCGCGACTGGGTTCTGACCGGGGAGCTGTTTTTT. This sequence encodes CASSPRDWVLTGELFF.

This chain uses TRBV5-4 with TRBJ2-1; TRBD2 matches at 12 bases. Trimming at V came to 4 bases and at J to 6 bases, leaving 8 bases not matched to a gene. The CDR3 is 16 amino acids. Germline CDR1 and CDR2: SGHNT and YYREEE (reference sequence). CDR3 in amino acids: CASSLPSGGAANEQFF. CDR3 sequence (DNA): TGTGCCAGCAGCCTACCTAGCGGGGGGGCCGCCAATGAGCAGTTCTTC.

This clonotype has a handful of counts. This CDR3 is CASSIQGFSVSGANVLTF. The CDR3 DNA reads as TGTGCCAGTAGTATTCAAGGATTTAGCGTCTCTGGGGCCAACGTCCTGACTTTC. The gene calls are TRBV19 and TRBJ2-6; D may be TRBD2 (5 bases). The CDR3 consists of 18 residues. Germline V lookup: CDR1 LNHDA, CDR2 SQIVND (reference sequence). V was clipped by 3 bases and J by 0 bases, with 15 bases between them.

V is TRBV5-1 and J is TRBJ2-3; D remains unclear. CDR1 is SGHRS, CDR2 YFSETQ, per germline. V was pared by 0 bases and J by 2 bases, with 13 bases between. CDR3 length equals 16 residues. CDR3 residues: CASSLDGSIFTDTQYF. Written as DNA, the CDR3 is TGCGCCAGCAGCTTGGACGGGTCCATCTTCACAGATACGCAGTATTTT.

The V gene is TRBV28, the J gene TRBJ2-1, with a possible D match to TRBD1 (6 bases). The germline V and J ends were trimmed by 7 bases and 9 bases, with 16 bases remaining between them. This CDR3 is 13 amino acids long. Germline V gene data show CDR1 as MDHEN and CDR2 as SYDVKM. The CDR3 coding sequence is TGTGCCAGCACCTCCCACAGGGATTCTGAGCAGTTCTTC. Protein product: CASTSHRDSEQFF.

V is TRBV4-3 and J is TRBJ2-3; 11 nucleotides align to TRBD2. The CDR3 is made up of 18 amino acids. V dropped 3 bases and J dropped 2; count of bases not matched to a gene: 10. Germline V gene sequence: CDR1 LGHNA, CDR2 YSLEER. The CDR3: CASSQDPGTSGLTDTQYF. The CDR3 DNA sequence: TGCGCCAGCAGCCAGGATCCCGGGACTAGCGGCCTCACAGATACGCAGTATTTT.

This clonotype was recorded a few times. The chain recombines TRBV6-1 with TRBJ1-5; D may be TRBD1 (6 bases). Germline V gives CDR1 MNHNS, CDR2 SASEGT. Trimming took 7 bases from V and 5 from J, leaving 18 bases between them. The CDR3 loop spans 15 amino acids. The CDR3 region has the DNA TGTGCCAGCACCCTCCCAGGGGAAGGCGATCAGCCCCAGCATTTT. It is translated as CASTLPGEGDQPQHF.

This clonotype was counted only a few times. The rearrangement links TRBV3-1 to TRBJ1-2; 9 nucleotides align to TRBD1. The CDR3 runs to 15 residues. The junction had 7 bases not matched to a gene; V was cut back by 3 bases and J by 5 bases. Germline CDR1 LGHDT, CDR2 YNNKEL (reference sequence). The CDR3 nucleotides are TGTGCCAGCAGCCAGAGCGGGACAGGGCCGTATGGCTACACCTTC. Translating gives CASSQSGTGPYGYTF.

This chain uses TRBV4-3 with TRBJ1-4; a weak D match, TRBD1 (5 bases). V lost 3 bases and J lost 5, with 10 bases in between. This CDR3 comprises 14 residues. Per germline, CDR1 LGHNA and CDR2 YSLEER. CDR3 in amino acids: CASSQGPGNEKLFF. CDR3 in DNA: TGCGCCAGCAGCCAGGGACCCGGAAATGAAAAACTGTTTTTT.

This clonotype was counted a few times. The V call is TRBV27, the J call TRBJ2-7; 10 bases agree with TRBD1. CDR1 is MNHEY and CDR2 is SMNVEV in the germline V gene (reference sequence). The CDR3 runs 13 residues. V gave up 8 bases and J gave up 7 bases; unmatched junction bases: 8. CDR3 nucleotides: TGTGCCAGCGGAAGACAGGGGGCGTGGGAGCAGTACTTC. Translated: CASGRQGAWEQYF.

The chain uses TRBV29-1 and TRBJ2-3; 9 bases fit TRBD2. This CDR3 is 15 amino acids long. V shed 2 bases and J 6 bases; nucleotides not matched to a gene: 9. Germline V gene sequence: CDR1 SQVTM, CDR2 ANQGSEA. CDR3 protein: CSVESGRGGRDTQYF. In nucleotides, the CDR3 is TGCAGCGTTGAATCGGGGCGGGGGGGCCGGGATACGCAGTATTTT.

CDR3 coding DNA: TGCAGCGCCCCAGGGTACGGCGTGGAGACCCAGTACTTC. It specifies CSAPGYGVETQYF. The rearrangement joins TRBV29-1 to TRBJ2-5; tentatively, D is TRBD1 (5 bases). This CDR3 has 13 amino acids. The V gene lost 7 bases and the J gene lost 5 bases, with 17 bases spanning the gap. Germline-derived CDR1 and CDR2 are SQVTM and ANQGSEA.

This clonotype was seen a handful of times. The chain carries TRBV20-1 and TRBJ2-7; the D is unclear. CDR3 length: 14 amino acids. V was shortened by 0 bases and J by 8 bases, with 17 bases between the two germline ends. Germline V gene data show CDR1 as DFQATT and CDR2 as SNEGSKA (reference sequence). The CDR3 reads CSARDLGINLKQYV. For the CDR3, the DNA is TGCAGTGCTAGAGATTTGGGGATCAATTTAAAGCAGTACGTC.